This T cell receptor beta chain was identified in a study of a mutant IDH1 vaccine in newly diagnosed glioma. The table came from immunoSEQ multiplex PCR; TCRdb's copy has only in-frame clones and leaves some out. Of tens of thousands of clones listed, about four fifths were seen once; the top ten hold around 6.6%. Points on this clone: As yet, its antigen is unknown.

Trimming shortened V by 0 bases and J by 5 bases, and 13 bases separated the two germline ends. CDR3 size: 15 residues. Germline V gene lookup returns CDR1 ENHRY and CDR2 SYGVKD. The time point was: week 23, last vaccination. Each vaccine dose was 300 ug of mutant IDH1 20-mer peptide, with topical imiquimod. The origin of this receptor is a middle-aged woman with glioma. Some clones in this sample may be carry-over from other donors' samples. The chain uses TRBV10-3 and TRBJ1-2; the D gene is possibly TRBD1 (5 bases). This material consisted of PBMCs, taken from a glioma patient whose treatment included an IDH1 peptide vaccine. The CDR3 nucleotides read TGTGCCATCAGTGAGTCAGGGGTTCGAGGGTATGGCTACACCTTC. It encodes CAISESGVRGYGYTF.